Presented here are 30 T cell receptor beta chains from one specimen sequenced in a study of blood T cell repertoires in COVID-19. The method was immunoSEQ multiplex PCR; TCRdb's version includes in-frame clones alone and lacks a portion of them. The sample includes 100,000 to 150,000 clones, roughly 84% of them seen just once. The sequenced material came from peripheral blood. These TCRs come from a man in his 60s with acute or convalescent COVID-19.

The CDR3 sequence: CASSVRSVGGGTPETQYF. In DNA, the CDR3 is TGTGCCAGCAGTGTACGAAGTGTGGGCGGGGGGACCCCAGAGACCCAGTACTTC. V usage is TRBV6-1 and J usage is TRBJ2-5; 8 positions match TRBD2. This CDR3 is built from 18 residues. Germline V gives CDR1 MNHNS, CDR2 SASEGT. Trimming cost V 4 bases and J 4 bases; bases outside gene matches: 17.

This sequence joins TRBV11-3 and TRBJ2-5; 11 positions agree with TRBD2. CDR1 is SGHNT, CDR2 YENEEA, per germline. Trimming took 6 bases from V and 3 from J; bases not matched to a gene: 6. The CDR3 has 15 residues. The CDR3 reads CASSSGLAAKETQYF. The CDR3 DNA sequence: TGTGCCAGCAGTTCGGGACTAGCGGCCAAAGAGACCCAGTACTTC.

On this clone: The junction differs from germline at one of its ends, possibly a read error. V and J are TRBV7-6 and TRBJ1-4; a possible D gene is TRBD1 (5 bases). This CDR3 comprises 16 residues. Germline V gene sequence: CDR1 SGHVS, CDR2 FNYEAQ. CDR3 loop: CASTLDPQALNEKLFF. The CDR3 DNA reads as TGTGCCAGCACCTTAGACCCACAGGCGCTTAATGAAAAACTGTTTTTT.

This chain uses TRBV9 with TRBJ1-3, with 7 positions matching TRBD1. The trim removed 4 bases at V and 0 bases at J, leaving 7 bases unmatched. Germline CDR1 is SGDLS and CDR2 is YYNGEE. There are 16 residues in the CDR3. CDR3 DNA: TGTGCCAGCAGCACGGGAGGGACAGCCTCTGGAAACACCATATATTTT. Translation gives CASSTGGTASGNTIYF.

CDR3 residues: CASSSGGYEQFF. In DNA, the CDR3 is TGTGCCAGCAGCTCAGGGGGCTATGAGCAGTTCTTC. This rearrangement joins TRBV12-3 or TRBV12-4 to TRBJ2-1, with 8 positions matching TRBD1. The CDR3 runs 12 residues. The junction had 3 bases not matched to a gene; V was cut back by 6 bases and J by 8 bases.

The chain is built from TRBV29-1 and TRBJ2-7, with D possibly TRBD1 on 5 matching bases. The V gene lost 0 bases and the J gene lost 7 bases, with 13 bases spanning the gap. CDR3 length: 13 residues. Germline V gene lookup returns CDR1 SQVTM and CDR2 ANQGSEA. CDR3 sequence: CSVEDQAGWEQYF. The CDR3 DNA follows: TGCAGCGTTGAAGATCAAGCAGGGTGGGAGCAGTACTTC.

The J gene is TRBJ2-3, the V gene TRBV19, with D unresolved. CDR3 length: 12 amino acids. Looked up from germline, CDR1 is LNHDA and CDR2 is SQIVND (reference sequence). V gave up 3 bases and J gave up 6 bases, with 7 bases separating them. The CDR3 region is CASSIFEDTQYF. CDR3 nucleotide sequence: TGTGCCAGTAGTATTTTCGAGGATACGCAGTATTTT.

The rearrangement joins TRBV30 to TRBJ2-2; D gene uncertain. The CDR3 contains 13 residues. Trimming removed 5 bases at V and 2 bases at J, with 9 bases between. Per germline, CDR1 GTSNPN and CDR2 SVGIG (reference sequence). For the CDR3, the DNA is TGTGCCTGGGCCACGGGTAACACCGGGGAGCTGTTTTTT. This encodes CAWATGNTGELFF.

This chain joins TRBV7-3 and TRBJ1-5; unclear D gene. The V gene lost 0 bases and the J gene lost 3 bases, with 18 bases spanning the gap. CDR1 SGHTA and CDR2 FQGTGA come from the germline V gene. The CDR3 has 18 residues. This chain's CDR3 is CASSLTQRPQSSNQPQHF. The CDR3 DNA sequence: TGTGCCAGCAGCTTAACGCAGCGACCGCAATCTTCCAATCAGCCCCAGCATTTT.

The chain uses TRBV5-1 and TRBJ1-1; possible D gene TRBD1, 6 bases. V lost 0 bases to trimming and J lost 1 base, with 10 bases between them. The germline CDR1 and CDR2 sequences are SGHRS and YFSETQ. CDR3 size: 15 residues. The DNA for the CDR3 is TGCGCCAGCAGCTTGGCCATAGGGGGGAACACTGAAGCTTTCTTT. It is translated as CASSLAIGGNTEAFF.

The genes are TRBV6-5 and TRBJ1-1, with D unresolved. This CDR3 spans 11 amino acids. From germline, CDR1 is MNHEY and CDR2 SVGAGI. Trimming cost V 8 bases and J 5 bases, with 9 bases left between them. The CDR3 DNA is TGTGCCAGCTTGAGAGGGACTGAAGCTTTCTTT. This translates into CASLRGTEAFF.

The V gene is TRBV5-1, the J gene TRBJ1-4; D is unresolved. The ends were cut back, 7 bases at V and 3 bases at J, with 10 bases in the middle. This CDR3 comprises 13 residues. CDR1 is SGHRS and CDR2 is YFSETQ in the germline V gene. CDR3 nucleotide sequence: TGCGCCAGCGGTCAGGATGCTAATGAAAAACTGTTTTTT. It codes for CASGQDANEKLFF.

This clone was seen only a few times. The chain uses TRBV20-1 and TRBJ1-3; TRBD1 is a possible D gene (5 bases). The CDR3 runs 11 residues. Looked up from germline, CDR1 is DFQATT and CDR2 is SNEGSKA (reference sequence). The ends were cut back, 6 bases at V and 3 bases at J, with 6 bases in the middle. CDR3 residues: CSAGGGNTIYF. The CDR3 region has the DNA TGCAGTGCGGGGGGTGGAAACACCATATATTTT.

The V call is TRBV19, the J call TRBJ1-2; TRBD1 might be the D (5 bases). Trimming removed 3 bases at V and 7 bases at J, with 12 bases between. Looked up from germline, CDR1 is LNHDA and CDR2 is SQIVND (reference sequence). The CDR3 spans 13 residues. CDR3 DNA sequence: TGTGCCAGTAGTATTACGACAGAGGTTGGCTACACCTTC. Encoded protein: CASSITTEVGYTF.

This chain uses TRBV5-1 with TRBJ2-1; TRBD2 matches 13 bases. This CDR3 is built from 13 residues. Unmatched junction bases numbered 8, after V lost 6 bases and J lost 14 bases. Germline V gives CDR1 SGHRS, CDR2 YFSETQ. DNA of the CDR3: TGCGCCAGCAAACTAGCGGGGGGGCGAGAGGAGTTCTTC. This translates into CASKLAGGREEFF.

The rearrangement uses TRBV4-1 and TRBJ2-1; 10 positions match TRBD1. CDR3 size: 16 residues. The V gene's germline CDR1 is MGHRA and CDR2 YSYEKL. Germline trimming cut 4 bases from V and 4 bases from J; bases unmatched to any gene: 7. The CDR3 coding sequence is TGCGCCAGCAGCCCCTATTGGGACAGGGGTTACAATGAGCAGTTCTTC. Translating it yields CASSPYWDRGYNEQFF.

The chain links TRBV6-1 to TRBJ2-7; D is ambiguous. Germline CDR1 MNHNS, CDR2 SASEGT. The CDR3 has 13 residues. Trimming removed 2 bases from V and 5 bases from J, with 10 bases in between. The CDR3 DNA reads TGTGCCAGCAGTGAACGGAGTTGGGACGAGCAGTACTTC. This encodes CASSERSWDEQYF.

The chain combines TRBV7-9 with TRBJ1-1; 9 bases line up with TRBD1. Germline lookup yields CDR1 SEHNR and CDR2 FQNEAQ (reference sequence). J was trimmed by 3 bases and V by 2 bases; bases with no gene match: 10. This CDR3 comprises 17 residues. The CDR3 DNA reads TGTGCCAGCAGCTTACTAGTGCCGGGACAGGGAGACACTGAAGCTTTCTTT. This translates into CASSLLVPGQGDTEAFF.

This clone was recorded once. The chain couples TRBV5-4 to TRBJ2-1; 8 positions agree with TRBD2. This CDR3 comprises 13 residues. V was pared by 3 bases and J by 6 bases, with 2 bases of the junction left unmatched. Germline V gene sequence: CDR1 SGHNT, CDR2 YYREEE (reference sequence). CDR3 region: CASSSGLGNEQFF. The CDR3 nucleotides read TGTGCCAGCAGCTCGGGACTAGGCAATGAGCAGTTCTTC.

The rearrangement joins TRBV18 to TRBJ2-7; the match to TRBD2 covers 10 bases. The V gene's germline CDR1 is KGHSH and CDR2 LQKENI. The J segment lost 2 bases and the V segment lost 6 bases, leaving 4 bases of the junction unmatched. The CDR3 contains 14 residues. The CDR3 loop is CASSLSGGAYEQYF. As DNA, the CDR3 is TGTGCCAGCTCCCTCAGCGGGGGGGCCTACGAGCAGTACTTC.

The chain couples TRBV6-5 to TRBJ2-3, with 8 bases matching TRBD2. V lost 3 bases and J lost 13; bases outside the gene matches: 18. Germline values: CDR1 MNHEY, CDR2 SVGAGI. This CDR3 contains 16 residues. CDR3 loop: CASSYARDGQGAGEYF. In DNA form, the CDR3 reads TGTGCCAGCAGTTATGCTCGGGACGGCCAAGGAGCGGGGGAGTATTTT.

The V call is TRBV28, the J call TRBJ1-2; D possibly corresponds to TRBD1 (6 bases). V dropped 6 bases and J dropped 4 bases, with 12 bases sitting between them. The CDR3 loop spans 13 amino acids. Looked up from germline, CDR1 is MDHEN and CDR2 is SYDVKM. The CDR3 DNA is TGTGCCAGCAGCCCCGAGGGGGTCTATGGCTACACCTTC. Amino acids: CASSPEGVYGYTF.

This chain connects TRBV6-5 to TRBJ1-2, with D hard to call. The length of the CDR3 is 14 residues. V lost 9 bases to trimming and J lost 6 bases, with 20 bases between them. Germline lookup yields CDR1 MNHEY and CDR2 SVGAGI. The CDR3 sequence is CASKVDPGRDGYTF. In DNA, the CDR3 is TGTGCCAGTAAAGTGGACCCCGGGCGGGATGGCTACACCTTC.

The CDR3 region has the DNA TGTGCCAGCAGCTTGGGCAGGGAAGCTTTCTTT. This sequence encodes CASSLGREAFF. The chain is built from TRBV5-6 and TRBJ1-1; no clear D. There are 11 residues in the CDR3. Germline assignment: CDR1 SGHDT and CDR2 YYEEEE. Trimming cost V 0 bases and J 8 bases, with 5 bases left between them.

CDR3 protein: CASSRDRDQPQHF. In DNA form, the CDR3 reads TGTGCCAGCAGCCGGGACAGGGACCAGCCCCAGCATTTT. This chain joins TRBV5-6 and TRBJ1-5; TRBD1 aligns across 9 bases. This CDR3 is built from 13 residues. Germline V gene lookup returns CDR1 SGHDT and CDR2 YYEEEE. With 4 bases clipped from V and 7 bases from J, the junction kept 3 bases outside the gene matches.

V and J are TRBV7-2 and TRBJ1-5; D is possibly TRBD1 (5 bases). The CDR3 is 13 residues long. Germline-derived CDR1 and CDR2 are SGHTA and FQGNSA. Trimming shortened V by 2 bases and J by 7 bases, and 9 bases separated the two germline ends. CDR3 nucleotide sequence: TGTGCCAGCAGCTTATCTGGGGGGCAGCCCCAGCATTTT. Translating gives CASSLSGGQPQHF.

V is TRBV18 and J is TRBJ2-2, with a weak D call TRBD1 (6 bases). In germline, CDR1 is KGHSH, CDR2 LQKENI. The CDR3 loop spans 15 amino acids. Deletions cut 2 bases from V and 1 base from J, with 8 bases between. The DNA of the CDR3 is TGTGCCAGCTCACCATCGGGACAGAACACCGGGGAGCTGTTTTTT. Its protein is CASSPSGQNTGELFF. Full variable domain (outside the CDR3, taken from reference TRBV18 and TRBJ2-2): NAGVMQNPRHLVRRRGQEARLRCSPMKGHSHVYWYRQLPEEGLKFMVYLQKENIIDESGMPKERFSAEFPKEGPSILRIQQVVRGDSAAYFCASSPSGQNTGELFFGEGSRLTVL.

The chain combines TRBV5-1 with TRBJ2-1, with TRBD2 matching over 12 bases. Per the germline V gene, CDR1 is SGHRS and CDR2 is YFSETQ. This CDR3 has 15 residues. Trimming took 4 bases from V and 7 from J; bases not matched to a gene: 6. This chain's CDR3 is CASSPRLAGVNEQFF. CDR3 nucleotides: TGCGCCAGCAGCCCAAGACTAGCGGGAGTGAATGAGCAGTTCTTC.

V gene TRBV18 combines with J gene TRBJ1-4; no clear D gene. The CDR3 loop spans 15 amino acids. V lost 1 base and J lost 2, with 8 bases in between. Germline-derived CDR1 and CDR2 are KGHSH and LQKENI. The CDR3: CASSPRQATNEKLFF. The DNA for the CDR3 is TGTGCCAGCTCACCACGGCAGGCTACTAATGAAAAACTGTTTTTT. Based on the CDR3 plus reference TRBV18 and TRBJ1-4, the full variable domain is NAGVMQNPRHLVRRRGQEARLRCSPMKGHSHVYWYRQLPEEGLKFMVYLQKENIIDESGMPKERFSAEFPKEGPSILRIQQVVRGDSAAYFCASSPRQATNEKLFFGSGTQLSVL.

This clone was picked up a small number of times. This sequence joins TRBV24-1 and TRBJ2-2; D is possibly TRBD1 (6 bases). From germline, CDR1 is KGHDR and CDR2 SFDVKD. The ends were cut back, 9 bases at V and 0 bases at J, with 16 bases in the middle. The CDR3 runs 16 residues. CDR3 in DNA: TGTGCCACCCGTCCCGGGACACCGTCGAACACCGGGGAGCTGTTTTTT. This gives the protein CATRPGTPSNTGELFF.